The 10 T cell receptor beta chains in this list originate from one sample, sequenced in a study of Graves' ophthalmopathy and Graves' hyperthyroidism. Beta-chain TCR CDR3 regions were amplified from RNA transcripts. An opening RT-PCR round employed HTBI primers and preceded a second-round multiplex PCR. TCRdb reanalysed the multiplex PCR reads using MiXCR and keeps one entry per CDR3 protein. The profile shows some 160,000 distinct CDR3 sequences, roughly two fifths of them singletons. The source material was peripheral blood. The receptors stem from a man aged 25 to 45 with Graves' ophthalmopathy.

The V gene is TRBV6-1, the J gene TRBJ2-2; the D is unclear. Trimming cost V 6 bases and J 2 bases, with 13 bases left between them. CDR1 and CDR2 (germline): MNHNS, SASEGT. The CDR3 loop spans 15 amino acids. CDR3 bases: TGTGCCAGCAGACGCGCACGAATTAACACCGGGGAGCTGTTTTTT. This encodes CASRRARINTGELFF.

The V call is TRBV7-2, the J call TRBJ1-6, with D tentatively TRBD1 (6 bases). With 1 base removed from V and 7 bases from J, the gap between germline ends came to 11 bases. Germline values: CDR1 SGHTA, CDR2 FQGNSA. The CDR3 loop spans 15 amino acids. DNA of the CDR3: TGTGCCAGCAGCTTAGTTGGACAGTCGAATTCACCCCTCCACTTT. Translated: CASSLVGQSNSPLHF.

The chain has TRBV6-1 and TRBJ1-5; the match to TRBD1 covers 10 bases. This CDR3 has 14 residues. Germline V gene lookup returns CDR1 MNHNS and CDR2 SASEGT. V gave up 3 bases and J gave up 8 bases; unmatched junction bases: 4. CDR3 sequence reads: CASSETGGLEPQHF. CDR3 DNA: TGTGCCAGCAGTGAGACAGGGGGCCTAGAGCCCCAGCATTTT.

J is TRBJ2-7 and V is TRBV6-2 or TRBV6-3; 10 bases match TRBD1. Trimming at V came to 6 bases and at J to 6 bases, leaving 5 bases not matched to a gene. Germline CDR1 is MNHEY and CDR2 is SVGEGT. The CDR3 length is 13 residues. The CDR3: CASRRQGAFEQYF. CDR3 nucleotides: TGTGCCAGCAGGCGACAGGGGGCATTCGAGCAGTACTTC.

This clonotype was seen repeatedly, ten times or more. The chain has TRBV6-5 and TRBJ2-2; 7 bases fit TRBD1. The CDR3 length is 15 residues. Germline CDR1 and CDR2: MNHEY and SVGAGI. V was clipped by 2 bases and J by 5 bases; unmatched bases: 5. Here the CDR3 DNA reads TGTGCCAGCAGTTACAAGCCCAGGGGGACCGGGGAGCTGTTTTTT. Protein: CASSYKPRGTGELFF.

The rearrangement uses TRBV6-2 or TRBV6-3 and TRBJ2-7; 7 bases are a match to TRBD2. Germline V gives CDR1 MNHEY, CDR2 SVGEGT. V was clipped by 5 bases and J by 2 bases; unmatched bases: 12. The CDR3 covers 16 residues. This chain's CDR3 is CASSAQGLRHTYEQYF. The CDR3 DNA follows: TGTGCCAGCAGTGCCCAGGGACTACGCCATACCTACGAGCAGTACTTC.

V usage is TRBV7-2 and J usage is TRBJ2-7; TRBD1 agrees at 11 bases. V gave up 5 bases and J gave up 0 bases; unmatched junction bases: 3. The V gene's germline CDR1 is SGHTA and CDR2 FQGNSA. CDR3 size: 15 residues. The CDR3 nucleotides are TGTGCCAGCAGCCGAGGACAGGGGGCCTCCTACGAGCAGTACTTC. Its translation is CASSRGQGASYEQYF.

The rearrangement links TRBV6-1 to TRBJ2-5; 8 nucleotides agree with TRBD1. Germline lookup yields CDR1 MNHNS and CDR2 SASEGT. The ends lost 4 bases at V and 4 bases at J; junction bases unmatched: 11. CDR3 length: 16 residues. The CDR3 coding sequence is TGTGCCAGCAGTGGGGACAGGAGACTTTTATTAGAGACCCAGTACTTC. It is translated as CASSGDRRLLLETQYF.

The chain employs TRBV27 and TRBJ1-1; unclear D gene. There are 12 residues in the CDR3. Germline V gene data show CDR1 as MNHEY and CDR2 as SMNVEV (reference sequence). The V end lost 4 bases, the J end lost 4 bases, and 7 bases lay between the germline ends. The CDR3 protein is CASSSVSTEAFF. The CDR3 DNA follows: TGTGCCAGCAGTTCTGTATCCACTGAAGCTTTCTTT.

This chain joins TRBV5-1 and TRBJ2-7; the match to TRBD2 covers 11 bases. Looked up from germline, CDR1 is SGHRS and CDR2 is YFSETQ. Losses at the gene ends were 7 bases for V and 2 bases for J; bases not matched to a gene: 2. This CDR3 contains 13 residues. The CDR3 DNA sequence: TGCGCCAGCGCGACTAGCGGGACCTACGAGCAGTACTTC. Its translation is CASATSGTYEQYF.